This T cell receptor beta chain is from a study of T cells after yellow fever vaccination. The trim removed 1 base at V and 8 bases at J, leaving 6 bases unmatched. Germline CDR1 reads SEHNR; CDR2 reads FQNEAQ (reference sequence). The CDR3 runs to 15 residues. Via MiXCR, TCRdb re-called the 5' RACE reads, giving one row per CDR3 protein. This sample yields 80,000 to 100,000 distinct CDR3 sequences, of which about 5.8% are seen a single time; roughly two fifths belongs to the top ten. The chain couples TRBV7-9 to TRBJ2-2; TRBD2 matches at 8 bases. The material sequenced was CD8+ T cells sorted from PBMCs, taken 10 days after the yellow fever booster vaccination. This sequence originates from a young man who received the YFV17D yellow fever vaccine. CDR3 amino acids: CASSLDGTSSGELFF. CDR3 coding DNA: TGTGCCAGCAGCTTAGACGGGACTAGTTCTGGGGAGCTGTTTTTT. The full variable domain, completed using reference TRBV7-9 and TRBJ2-2, is DTGVSQNPRHKITKRGQNVTFRCDPISEHNRLYWYRQTLGQGPEFLTYFQNEAQLEKSRLLSDRFSAERPKGSFSTLEIQRTEQGDSAMYLCASSLDGTSSGELFFGEGSRLTVL.